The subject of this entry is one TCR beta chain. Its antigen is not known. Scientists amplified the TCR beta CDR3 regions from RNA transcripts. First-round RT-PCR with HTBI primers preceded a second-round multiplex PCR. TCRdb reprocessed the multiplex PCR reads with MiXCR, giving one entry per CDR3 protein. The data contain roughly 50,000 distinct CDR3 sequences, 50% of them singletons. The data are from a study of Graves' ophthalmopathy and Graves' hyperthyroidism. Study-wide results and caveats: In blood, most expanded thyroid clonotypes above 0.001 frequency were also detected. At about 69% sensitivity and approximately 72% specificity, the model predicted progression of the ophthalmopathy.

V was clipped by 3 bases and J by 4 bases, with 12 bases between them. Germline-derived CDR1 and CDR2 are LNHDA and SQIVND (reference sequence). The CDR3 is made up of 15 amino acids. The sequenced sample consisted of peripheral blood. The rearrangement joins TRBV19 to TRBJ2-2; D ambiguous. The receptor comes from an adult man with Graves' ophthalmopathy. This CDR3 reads CASSISSGFTGELFF. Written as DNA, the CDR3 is TGTGCCAGTAGTATCAGTTCTGGATTCACCGGGGAGCTGTTTTTT.